Listed here are 18 T cell receptor beta chains from one sample, sequenced in a study of T cells of healthy individuals. MiXCR was run by TCRdb on the 5' RACE reads, yielding one entry per CDR3 protein. Among about 57,000 distinct CDR3 sequences listed, roughly 16% were seen once. The source of these receptors is a human donor in good health.

This clonotype has just a few counts. The chain uses TRBV11-1 and TRBJ1-1, with D uncertain. The CDR3 extends over 15 amino acids. CDR1 is SGHAT, CDR2 FQDESV, per germline (reference sequence). V shed 5 bases and J shed 5 bases, with 18 bases lying between them. The CDR3 DNA sequence: TGTGCCAGCAGCCCCTACTATGGGGAAGTAACTGAAGCTTTCTTT. Translation gives CASSPYYGEVTEAFF.

There are many counts of this clonotype. The J gene is TRBJ2-7, the V gene TRBV2; D is ambiguous. The CDR3 has 11 residues. Trimming cost V 7 bases and J 2 bases, with 6 bases left between them. In germline, CDR1 is SNHLY, CDR2 FYNNEI. The CDR3 here is CASKKAYEQYF. CDR3 coding DNA: TGTGCCAGCAAGAAGGCCTACGAGCAGTACTTC.

This clonotype has only a few counts. V is TRBV6-1 and J is TRBJ1-2, with no clear D. CDR3 length: 12 residues. Deletions cut 7 bases from V and 1 base from J, with 7 bases between. CDR1 MNHNS and CDR2 SASEGT come from the germline V gene. CDR3 sequence: CASKGVNYGYTF. The CDR3 nucleotides read TGTGCCAGCAAGGGTGTTAACTATGGCTACACCTTC.

This clonotype was seen repeatedly, ten times or more. J is TRBJ2-3 and V is TRBV20-1; 10 bases align to TRBD2. Germline V gene lookup returns CDR1 DFQATT and CDR2 SNEGSKA (reference sequence). V lost 3 bases to trimming and J lost 7 bases; unmatched junction nucleotides: 7. The length of the CDR3 is 14 residues. Here the CDR3 reads CSASSSGGIYTQYF. The CDR3 DNA follows: TGCAGTGCTAGCTCTAGCGGGGGAATATATACGCAGTATTTT.

This clonotype showed up just a few times. The rearrangement uses TRBV4-1 and TRBJ2-3, with 9 positions matching TRBD2. This CDR3 comprises 18 residues. The germline V gene encodes CDR1 MGHRA and CDR2 YSYEKL. J was trimmed by 0 bases and V by 2 bases; bases with no gene match: 9. Written as DNA, the CDR3 is TGCGCCAGCAGCCAACGAATTTCTAGCGGGGTTAGCACAGATACGCAGTATTTT. This codes for CASSQRISSGVSTDTQYF.

The chain employs TRBV12-3 or TRBV12-4 and TRBJ2-7; no clear D. The CDR3 has 12 amino acids. The ends were cut back, 5 bases at V and 5 bases at J, with 10 bases in the middle. The CDR3 loop is CASSPSGNEQYF. The CDR3 DNA reads TGTGCCAGCAGTCCCTCGGGCAACGAGCAGTACTTC.

At least ten counts were recorded for this clonotype. The rearrangement joins TRBV7-9 to TRBJ2-7; D unresolved. The CDR3 has 14 residues. Trimming took off 3 bases at V and 6 bases at J, with 15 bases between the two ends. The germline CDR1 and CDR2 sequences are SEHNR and FQNEAQ (reference sequence). The CDR3 reads CASSLANAFAEQYF. The DNA of the CDR3 is TGTGCCAGCAGCTTGGCTAACGCGTTCGCCGAGCAGTACTTC.

The chain employs TRBV4-2 and TRBJ1-2; TRBD1 is a possible D gene (6 bases). Per germline, CDR1 LGHNA and CDR2 YNFKEQ. The CDR3 length is 15 residues. V was cut by 1 base and J by 1 base, with 10 bases left in between. The CDR3 sequence is CASSQGPGDNYGYTF. As DNA, the CDR3 is TGTGCCAGCAGCCAAGGACCAGGGGATAACTATGGCTACACCTTC.

This clonotype has ten or more counts. The chain is built from TRBV3-1 and TRBJ1-3; D is perhaps TRBD1 (5 bases). With 0 bases removed from V and 7 bases from J, the gap between germline ends came to 13 bases. Looked up from germline, CDR1 is LGHDT and CDR2 is YNNKEL (reference sequence). The CDR3 has 15 residues. CDR3 sequence: CASSQETGLRNTIYF. The CDR3, as DNA: TGTGCCAGCAGCCAAGAAACAGGTTTACGGAACACCATATATTTT.

In its sample, this clonotype was seen many times. J is TRBJ1-1 and V is TRBV12-3 or TRBV12-4; 7 bases match TRBD1. The length of the CDR3 is 14 residues. Trimming at V came to 5 bases and at J to 1 base, leaving 4 bases not matched to a gene. CDR3 nucleotides: TGTGCCAGCAGTCCCCGACAGGGGAACACTGAAGCTTTCTTT. Encoded protein: CASSPRQGNTEAFF.

Many counts were recorded for this clonotype. The CDR3 DNA follows: TGTGCCAGCAGCGTAGGGGTCGGGGGGGCCTCCTACAATGAGCAGTTCTTC. This sequence encodes CASSVGVGGASYNEQFF. The chain combines TRBV9 with TRBJ2-1, with 8 nucleotides matching TRBD2. The CDR3 sequence is 17 residues long. V dropped 0 bases and J dropped 0; count of bases not matched to a gene: 5. The germline V gene encodes CDR1 SGDLS and CDR2 YYNGEE.

This chain links TRBV20-1 with TRBJ2-1, with D possibly being TRBD1 (7 bases). There are 13 residues in the CDR3. From germline, CDR1 is DFQATT and CDR2 SNEGSKA (reference sequence). V shed 8 bases and J shed 7 bases, with 18 bases lying between them. The CDR3 DNA reads as TGCAGTACAAAAGGGGACAGCGGGAATGAGCAGTTCTTC. Protein sequence: CSTKGDSGNEQFF.

This clonotype was seen ten or more times. The chain uses TRBV18 and TRBJ1-1; D unclear. Trimming stripped 5 bases from V and 3 bases from J, with 16 bases between. Germline V gene data show CDR1 as KGHSH and CDR2 as LQKENI. The CDR3 is 15 residues long. For the CDR3, the DNA is TGTGCCAGCTCAAAAACCGGGGATGCTTACACTGAAGCTTTCTTT. This gives the protein CASSKTGDAYTEAFF.

This clonotype was seen at least ten times. V usage is TRBV24-1 and J usage is TRBJ2-1, with D tentatively TRBD2 (6 bases). Trimming shortened V by 4 bases and J by 7 bases, and 10 bases separated the two germline ends. The V gene's germline CDR1 is KGHDR and CDR2 SFDVKD. The CDR3 is made up of 13 amino acids. CDR3 amino acids: CATSEPLANEQFF. As DNA, the CDR3 is TGTGCCACCAGTGAACCTCTAGCGAATGAGCAGTTCTTC.

This clonotype has at least ten counts. The chain has TRBV5-1 and TRBJ2-7, with TRBD1 matching over 10 bases. The V gene end was trimmed by 3 bases and the J gene end by 3 bases; junction bases not matched to a gene: 6. From germline, CDR1 is SGHRS and CDR2 YFSETQ. CDR3 length: 15 residues. DNA for the CDR3: TGCGCCAGCAGCTCCAGGACAGGGGGAATCTACGAGCAGTACTTC. It translates to CASSSRTGGIYEQYF.

This clonotype was counted between two and nine times. CDR3 nucleotides: TGTGCCAGCAGCTTTCGAGCGGGACAGTATGGCTACACCTTC. Translating it yields CASSFRAGQYGYTF. The chain links TRBV12-3 or TRBV12-4 to TRBJ1-2, with 7 bases matching TRBD1. This CDR3 has 14 amino acids. V lost 6 bases and J lost 5; bases outside the gene matches: 9.

The V gene is TRBV7-2, the J gene TRBJ2-6; possible D gene TRBD1, 6 bases. The CDR3 totals 17 residues. In germline, CDR1 is SGHTA, CDR2 FQGNSA. The V end lost 3 bases, the J end lost 1 base, and 13 bases lay between the germline ends. CDR3 DNA: TGTGCCAGCAGCTTTGCCTCAACAGGGTCTGGGGCCAACGTCCTGACTTTC. As protein: CASSFASTGSGANVLTF.

This clonotype was found a few times. This rearrangement joins TRBV5-6 to TRBJ2-1; 8 bases line up with TRBD2. Germline CDR1 reads SGHDT; CDR2 reads YYEEEE. V gave up 1 base and J gave up 5 bases; unmatched junction bases: 5. The CDR3 contains 15 residues. The CDR3 region is CASSLSSGIHNEQFF. In DNA form, the CDR3 reads TGTGCCAGCAGCTTGAGTAGCGGGATTCACAATGAGCAGTTCTTC.